This TCR beta chain was sequenced for a study of T-cell memory formation after mild COVID-19. The CDR3 covers 14 residues. V lost 1 base and J 13 bases, leaving 17 bases between the germline ends. The germline V gene has CDR1 ENHRY and CDR2 SYGVKD. Study results and limitations: Whether second-wave clones peaking at day 37 were SARS-CoV-2 specific went unconfirmed.

In TCRdb, the 5' RACE reads were re-called with MiXCR into one record per CDR3 protein. The data show 350,000 to 400,000 distinct CDR3 sequences, with 13% to 15% seen just once and 22% held by the top ten. For this clonotype: The antigen is undetermined.

Input material: PBMCs or a T cell subset sorted from them (not recorded which). The chain links TRBV10-3 to TRBJ1-5, with a tentative D call TRBD1 (5 bases). The sequence derives from a man younger than 30 who had mild COVID-19 (a few samples of this study predate the infection). Cell type and time point are not known. CDR3 in DNA: TGTGCCATCAGTGAGTGGGATGGAGGGCAGGGACAGCATTTT. Encoded protein: CAISEWDGGQGQHF.